This entry lists 23 T cell receptor beta chains sequenced from one sample in a study of shared clonotypes between healthy human individuals (TCRdb year 2020). For the CD8 naive samples, CD45RO-negative cells were positively selected for CCR7, yielding a CD45RA+CCR7+ population from which TemRA cells were excluded. Library preparation used the immunoSEQ multiplex PCR assay. TCRdb's version of the immuneACCESS table is confined to in-frame rearrangements and falls short of the full clone set. An unresolved V gene accounts for under half of the shortfall where checked; the remainder is of unknown origin. This sample gives about 2 million clones in total; approximately 95% of them show up just once. The top ten constitute 1.1% of the sample. Sequencing was carried out using naive CD8+ T cells sorted from blood. Reading the label with the study, this specimen's cell subset or site is: CD45RA+CCR7+. Receptor source: a young man in good health.

V is TRBV2 and J is TRBJ2-1; D possibly corresponds to TRBD2 (6 bases). V lost 5 bases to trimming and J lost 3 bases, with 14 bases between them. Germline loops: CDR1 SNHLY, CDR2 FYNNEI. The CDR3 is 15 residues long. The DNA for the CDR3 is TGTGCCAGCAGTCGCGGGACTGGATTCTACAATGAGCAGTTCTTC. This sequence encodes CASSRGTGFYNEQFF.

The V and J genes are TRBV4-3 and TRBJ2-7; D possibly corresponds to TRBD1 (5 bases). V lost 3 bases and J lost 1, with 16 bases in between. Germline V gene sequence: CDR1 LGHNA, CDR2 YSLEER. The length of the CDR3 is 16 residues. CDR3: CASSQSLTAPSYEQYF. The CDR3 DNA reads TGCGCCAGCAGCCAGAGCCTGACAGCGCCATCCTACGAGCAGTACTTC.

V is TRBV28 and J is TRBJ1-1; D unclear. V was shortened by 4 bases and J by 1 base, with 13 bases between the two germline ends. This CDR3 is 15 amino acids long. Per germline, CDR1 MDHEN and CDR2 SYDVKM. This chain's CDR3 is CASSSAGEENTEAFF. The CDR3 region has the DNA TGTGCCAGCAGTTCCGCCGGGGAAGAGAACACTGAAGCTTTCTTT.

This clone has a handful of counts. The J gene is TRBJ2-5, the V gene TRBV27; 11 bases are shared with TRBD2. J gave up 4 bases and V 3 bases, and 16 bases lay outside the gene matches. The CDR3 is made up of 19 amino acids. In germline, CDR1 is MNHEY, CDR2 SMNVEV (reference sequence). DNA of the CDR3: TGTGCCAGCAGTTTGGAAAGACTTATAGCGGGGGGGCGGCGAGAGACCCAGTACTTC. This translates into CASSLERLIAGGRRETQYF.

This chain joins TRBV5-1 and TRBJ2-7, with unresolved D. There are 15 residues in the CDR3. Germline CDR1 SGHRS, CDR2 YFSETQ. V was shortened by 0 bases and J by 3 bases, with 13 bases between the two germline ends. The CDR3 spells CASSLAFTGDYEQYF. The CDR3 region has the DNA TGCGCCAGCAGCTTGGCTTTTACGGGTGACTACGAGCAGTACTTC.

V and J are TRBV2 and TRBJ2-4; D call uncertain. Germline V gene data show CDR1 as SNHLY and CDR2 as FYNNEI. The V gene lost 2 bases and the J gene lost 6 bases, with 8 bases spanning the gap. The CDR3 is 13 amino acids. CDR3 residues: CASSEPNRNIQYF. CDR3 sequence (DNA): TGTGCCAGCAGTGAACCCAACAGAAACATTCAGTACTTC.

J is TRBJ2-1 and V is TRBV5-6, with D maybe TRBD2 (5 bases). The CDR3 has 13 amino acids. Germline V gene lookup returns CDR1 SGHDT and CDR2 YYEEEE. Trimming shortened V by 5 bases and J by 5 bases, and 11 bases separated the two germline ends. CDR3 nucleotides: TGTGCCAGCAGTTCCGGACTTAACAATGAGCAGTTCTTC. It encodes CASSSGLNNEQFF.

This clone was detected once. The chain joins TRBV9 to TRBJ1-4, with D tentatively TRBD1 (5 bases). CDR1 is SGDLS, CDR2 YYNGEE, per germline. Trimming took off 4 bases at V and 3 bases at J, with 19 bases between the two ends. CDR3 length: 17 amino acids. DNA for the CDR3: TGTGCCAGCAGCCCGTGGGGGGGAACCGGCTCTAATGAAAAACTGTTTTTT. It is translated as CASSPWGGTGSNEKLFF.

J is TRBJ1-6 and V is TRBV11-3; D gene ambiguous. In germline, CDR1 is SGHNT, CDR2 YENEEA. Trimming pared 2 bases from V and 4 bases from J, leaving 6 bases between. The CDR3 runs to 14 residues. The CDR3 region is CASSLTEYNSPLHF. The DNA of the CDR3 is TGTGCCAGCAGCTTAACGGAGTATAATTCACCCCTCCACTTT. Together with reference TRBV11-3 and TRBJ1-6, the CDR3 gives the full variable domain: EAGVVQSPRYKIIEKKQPVAFWCNPISGHNTLYWYLQNLGQGPELLIRYENEEAVDDSQLPKDRFSAERLKGVDSTLKIQPAELGDSAVYLCASSLTEYNSPLHFGNGTRLTVT.

This clone turned up a few times. The gene calls are TRBV5-1 and TRBJ1-2, with a tentative D call TRBD1 (5 bases). Trimming left V 3 bases short and J 8 bases short, with 17 bases between. Germline V gene sequence: CDR1 SGHRS, CDR2 YFSETQ. The CDR3 totals 14 residues. The CDR3 DNA is TGCGCCAGCAGCTCGGGGACCGAGTCTTTGGGCTACACCTTC. It is translated as CASSSGTESLGYTF. The entire variable domain, with the rest obtained from reference TRBV5-1 and TRBJ1-2, is as follows: KAGVTQTPRYLIKTRGQQVTLSCSPISGHRSVSWYQQTPGQGLQFLFEYFSETQRNKGNFPGRFSGRQFSNSRSEMNVSTLELGDSALYLCASSSGTESLGYTFGSGTRLTVV.

The chain uses TRBV27 and TRBJ1-1; no definite D call. V lost 5 bases to trimming and J lost 1 base, with 8 bases between them. The CDR3 extends over 13 amino acids. In germline, CDR1 is MNHEY, CDR2 SMNVEV (reference sequence). CDR3 sequence reads: CASSPMGNTEAFF. The CDR3 DNA sequence: TGTGCCAGCAGTCCCATGGGGAACACTGAAGCTTTCTTT.

CDR3 region: CASSNDLAGVGETQYF. DNA for the CDR3: TGTGCCAGCAGCAACGATTTGGCAGGGGTTGGGGAGACCCAGTACTTC. The chain has TRBV27 and TRBJ2-5; weak D call: TRBD1 (6 bases). From germline, CDR1 is MNHEY and CDR2 SMNVEV (reference sequence). CDR3 length: 16 amino acids. V dropped 6 bases and J dropped 5 bases, with 22 bases sitting between them.

Points on this clone: The identical CDR3 is also encoded by other nucleotide sequences in the sample. The chain carries TRBV19 and TRBJ2-7; the D gene is possibly TRBD2 (6 bases). From germline, CDR1 is LNHDA and CDR2 SQIVND (reference sequence). V was shortened by 6 bases and J by 3 bases, with 15 bases between the two germline ends. The CDR3 is 14 residues long. In DNA, the CDR3 is TGTGCCAGTAGCCCGGCGGGGCAAGGCTACGAGCAGTACTTC. It is translated as CASSPAGQGYEQYF.

The gene calls are TRBV6-5 and TRBJ2-5; TRBD2 aligns across 7 bases. Germline trimming cut 8 bases from V and 1 base from J; bases unmatched to any gene: 4. This CDR3 is 13 amino acids long. CDR1 and CDR2 (germline): MNHEY, SVGAGI. CDR3 nucleotide sequence: TGTGCCAGCGGTCTAGCGGTCCAAGAGACCCAGTACTTC. Protein: CASGLAVQETQYF.

V and J are TRBV4-1 and TRBJ2-7; D not certain. Trimming pared 0 bases from V and 6 bases from J, leaving 9 bases between. This CDR3 comprises 13 residues. CDR1 is MGHRA, CDR2 YSYEKL, per germline. The CDR3 loop is CASSQELRAEQYF. For the CDR3, the DNA is TGCGCCAGCAGCCAAGAACTGAGAGCCGAGCAGTACTTC.

This clone was observed once. V gene TRBV6-1 combines with J gene TRBJ1-5, with unresolved D. The V end was cut by 2 bases, the J end by 5 bases, with 13 bases between. CDR1 MNHNS and CDR2 SASEGT come from the germline V gene. The CDR3 extends over 15 amino acids. CDR3 in DNA: TGTGCCAGCAGTGAATGGACCCTTGGGCATCAGCCCCAGCATTTT. It specifies CASSEWTLGHQPQHF.

J is TRBJ2-7 and V is TRBV7-9; no definite D call. The CDR3 is made up of 12 amino acids. Germline V gene sequence: CDR1 SEHNR, CDR2 FQNEAQ (reference sequence). Trimming removed 5 bases at V and 2 bases at J, with 7 bases between. The CDR3 coding sequence is TGTGCCAGCAGCCCACTTACCTACGAGCAGTACTTC. This encodes CASSPLTYEQYF.

The chain recombines TRBV9 with TRBJ1-3; D not certain. Germline assignment: CDR1 SGDLS and CDR2 YYNGEE. The CDR3 has 12 amino acids. V was pared by 4 bases and J by 6 bases, with 8 bases between. The CDR3 protein is CASSYDVNTIYF. The CDR3 region has the DNA TGTGCCAGCAGCTACGACGTAAACACCATATATTTT. Filled out from reference TRBV9 and TRBJ1-3, the complete variable domain reads DSGVTQTPKHLITATGQRVTLRCSPRSGDLSVYWYQQSLDQGLQFLIQYYNGEERAKGNILERFSAQQFPDLHSELNLSSLELGDSALYFCASSYDVNTIYFGEGSWLTVV.

This clone was recorded once. J is TRBJ2-7 and V is TRBV5-1, with TRBD2 matching 8 bases. After removal of 0 bases from V and 2 bases from J, the junction contained 7 bases not matched to a gene. The CDR3 loop spans 16 amino acids. CDR1 and CDR2 (germline): SGHRS, YFSETQ. CDR3 region: CASSLEAGGLTYEQYF. In DNA form, the CDR3 reads TGCGCCAGCAGCTTGGAGGCGGGAGGACTAACCTACGAGCAGTACTTC.

The gene calls are TRBV6-1 and TRBJ2-1; D possibly uses TRBD1 or TRBD2 (6 bases each). V was clipped by 8 bases and J by 2 bases, with 10 bases between them. The CDR3 runs 13 residues. Germline lookup yields CDR1 MNHNS and CDR2 SASEGT. In DNA form, the CDR3 reads TGTGCCAGCCTCGGGGGCGCCTACAATGAGCAGTTCTTC. It yields the protein CASLGGAYNEQFF.

The chain is built from TRBV7-9 and TRBJ2-7, with D uncertain. Trimming took off 4 bases at V and 3 bases at J, with 22 bases between the two ends. CDR3 length equals 17 residues. The germline CDR1 and CDR2 sequences are SEHNR and FQNEAQ (reference sequence). The CDR3 loop is CASSSTKHQLYVYEQYF. The CDR3 nucleotides read TGTGCCAGCAGCTCAACGAAACACCAACTTTATGTCTACGAGCAGTACTTC. The whole variable domain, filled in from reference TRBV7-9 and TRBJ2-7, reads DTGVSQNPRHKITKRGQNVTFRCDPISEHNRLYWYRQTLGQGPEFLTYFQNEAQLEKSRLLSDRFSAERPKGSFSTLEIQRTEQGDSAMYLCASSSTKHQLYVYEQYFGPGTRLTVT.

The chain has TRBV28 and TRBJ1-1; TRBD1 aligns across 7 bases. Germline V lookup: CDR1 MDHEN, CDR2 SYDVKM. The V gene end was trimmed by 7 bases and the J gene end by 5 bases; junction bases not matched to a gene: 4. This CDR3 region has 12 residues. CDR3 bases: TGTGCCAGCACCTTACAGGGGACTGAAGCTTTCTTT. It encodes CASTLQGTEAFF.

In DNA form, the CDR3 reads TGTGCCAGCAGCCGACCGGACCTCAGCTACGAGCAGTACTTC. Protein sequence: CASSRPDLSYEQYF. V gene TRBV6-5 combines with J gene TRBJ2-7; D is uncertain. This CDR3 has 14 residues. Germline V gives CDR1 MNHEY, CDR2 SVGAGI. V lost 6 bases and J 3 bases, leaving 15 bases between the germline ends.